The present TCR beta chain was sequenced within a study of CD4 and CD8 cells across lung adenocarcinoma regions. Each CDR3 protein is one row after TCRdb ran MiXCR on the PCR reads. There are approximately 3,500 distinct CDR3 sequences in the sample; 45% to 65% occur only once, and 20% lies in the top ten. V was cut by 10 bases and J by 7 bases, with 17 bases left in between. In germline, CDR1 is ENHRY, CDR2 SYGVKD. CDR3 size: 13 residues. The chain uses TRBV10-3 and TRBJ2-1, with D perhaps TRBD2 (6 bases). This sequence originates from a female donor with lung adenocarcinoma. The CD4 and CD8 labels of this study may be unreliable. The sequencing input was CD4+ T cells from the margin of a lung tumor. CDR3 loop: CANSTFRGNEQFF. The CDR3 DNA is TGTGCCAACAGCACTTTCCGGGGGAATGAGCAGTTCTTC.